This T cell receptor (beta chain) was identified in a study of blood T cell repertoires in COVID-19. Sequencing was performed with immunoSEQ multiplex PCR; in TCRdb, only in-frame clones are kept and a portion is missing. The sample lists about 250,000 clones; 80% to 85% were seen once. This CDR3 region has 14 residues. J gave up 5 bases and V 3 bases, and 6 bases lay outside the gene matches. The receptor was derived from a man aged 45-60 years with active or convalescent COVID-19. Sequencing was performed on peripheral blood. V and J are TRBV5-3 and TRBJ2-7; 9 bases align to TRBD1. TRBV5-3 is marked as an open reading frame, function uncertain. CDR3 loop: CARSSGQGIDEQYF. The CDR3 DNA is TGTGCCAGAAGCTCAGGACAGGGGATTGACGAGCAGTACTTC.